Sequencing of this T cell receptor beta chain was carried out in a study of blood T cell repertoires in COVID-19. Study-wide background: The United States, Italy and Spain provided the acute and convalescent COVID-19 samples.

This clone occurred once. Other DNA sequences in the sample encode the same CDR3. Recruitment covered about two dozen US areas and drew participants whose ages spanned roughly 18 to 95 years. Participants had their cohort set by participant-reported clinical history. In the authors' methods: Amplification from reference gene primers served as the basis for estimated nucleated cell counts. Produced via immunoSEQ multiplex PCR; TCRdb's table is partial and in-frame only. Clone size and the V and J calls come from that table; the DNA yielded D and trimming. This repertoire shows 200,000 to 250,000 clones, approximately 83% found once; its top ten account for 3.5% to 4%. In germline, CDR1 is SGHRS, CDR2 YFSETQ. The CDR3 spans 15 residues. V lost 3 bases and J lost 3; bases outside the gene matches: 5.

The specimen sequenced was PBMCs or T cells enriched from blood (not recorded which). The genes are TRBV5-1 and TRBJ2-7; 11 positions match TRBD1. The clonotype was recovered from a woman aged 35 to 49 with acute COVID-19. The DNA for the CDR3 is TGCGCCAGCAGCTCAACCGGGACAGGGGGCTACGAGCAGTACTTC. Its protein product is CASSSTGTGGYEQYF.